What follows are 5 T cell receptor beta chains derived from one specimen sequenced in a study of T cell responses to AZD1222 COVID-19 vaccine. The assay was immunoSEQ multiplex PCR, and TCRdb's table has in-frame clones only and misses some. The sample yields about 150,000 clones, around 89% seen once. This specimen consisted of peripheral blood, obtained on day 0 of AZD1222 vaccination. These receptors were obtained from an adult in good health.

The gene calls are TRBV11-3 and TRBJ2-1; 7 nucleotides match TRBD1. The germline CDR1 and CDR2 sequences are SGHNT and YENEEA. The CDR3 runs to 13 residues. The J segment lost 16 bases and the V segment lost 1 base, leaving 10 bases of the junction unmatched. The CDR3 nucleotides are TGTGCCAGCAGCTTAGGAAGGTTTGGGACAGTTTTCTTC. Protein sequence: CASSLGRFGTVFF.

The CDR3 loop reads CASRKVGDYTF. In nucleotides, the CDR3 is TGTGCCAGCAGGAAGGTGGGAGACTACACCTTC. The chain carries TRBV6-5 and TRBJ1-2, with unresolved D. Germline V lookup: CDR1 MNHEY, CDR2 SVGAGI. V was shortened by 6 bases and J by 10 bases, with 12 bases between the two germline ends. The CDR3 runs 11 residues.

In this sample, this clone turned up once. V and J are TRBV10-2 and TRBJ1-3, with TRBD1 matching over 7 bases. The CDR3 is made up of 14 amino acids. V shed 8 bases, J shed 5 bases, and the junction held 9 bases outside the gene matches. The germline V gene encodes CDR1 WSHSY and CDR2 SAAADI. The CDR3 loop reads CASGAAGGRNTIYF. The CDR3 bases are TGCGCCAGCGGCGCGGCAGGGGGGCGAAACACCATATATTTT.

V gene TRBV7-9 combines with J gene TRBJ1-2, with a possible D match to TRBD1 (6 bases). This CDR3 is 16 amino acids long. V was trimmed by 5 bases and J by 4 bases, leaving 20 bases between them. Germline CDR1 SEHNR, CDR2 FQNEAQ (reference sequence). DNA of the CDR3: TGTGCCAGCAGCGCAACGGGGGGCCCCCTAGGCTATGGCTACACCTTC. This codes for CASSATGGPLGYGYTF.

This clone has just a few counts. This sequence joins TRBV7-3 and TRBJ1-1; D is uncertain. Looked up from germline, CDR1 is SGHTA and CDR2 is FQGTGA. Trimming pared 2 bases from V and 10 bases from J, leaving 14 bases between. This CDR3 contains 13 residues. The CDR3 DNA sequence: TGTGCCAGCAGCTTAGAGTTGGGTGAGGCAGCTTTCTTT. Translating gives CASSLELGEAAFF.